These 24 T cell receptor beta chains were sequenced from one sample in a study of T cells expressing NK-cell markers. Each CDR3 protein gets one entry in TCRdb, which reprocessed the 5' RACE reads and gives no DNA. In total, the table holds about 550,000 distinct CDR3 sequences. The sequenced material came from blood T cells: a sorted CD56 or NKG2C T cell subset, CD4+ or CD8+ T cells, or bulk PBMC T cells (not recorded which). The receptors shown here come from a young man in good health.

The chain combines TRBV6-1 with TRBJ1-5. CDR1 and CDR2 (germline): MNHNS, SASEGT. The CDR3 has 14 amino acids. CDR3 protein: CASSGYGLNQPQHF.

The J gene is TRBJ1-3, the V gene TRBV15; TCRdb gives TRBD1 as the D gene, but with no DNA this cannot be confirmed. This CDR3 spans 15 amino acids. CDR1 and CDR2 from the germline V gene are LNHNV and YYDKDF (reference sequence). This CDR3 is CATSIGTGRGNTIYF.

The CDR3 is CASSPTGQRGGEQFF. This rearrangement joins TRBV5-1 to TRBJ2-1; without DNA, the TCRdb call of TRBD1 cannot be checked. The CDR3 sequence is 15 residues long. CDR1 is SGHRS and CDR2 is YFSETQ in the germline V gene. The full variable domain, with the rest looked up from reference TRBV5-1 and TRBJ2-1, is KAGVTQTPRYLIKTRGQQVTLSCSPISGHRSVSWYQQTPGQGLQFLFEYFSETQRNKGNFPGRFSGRQFSNSRSEMNVSTLELGDSALYLCASSPTGQRGGEQFFGPGTRLTVL.

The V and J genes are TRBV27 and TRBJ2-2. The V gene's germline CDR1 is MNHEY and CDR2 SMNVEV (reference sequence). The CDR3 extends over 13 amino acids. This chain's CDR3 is CASSLWDAGELFF.

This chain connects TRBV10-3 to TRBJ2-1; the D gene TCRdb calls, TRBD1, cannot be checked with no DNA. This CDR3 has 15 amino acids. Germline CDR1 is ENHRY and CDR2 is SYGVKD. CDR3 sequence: CAISGGGRSYNEQFF.

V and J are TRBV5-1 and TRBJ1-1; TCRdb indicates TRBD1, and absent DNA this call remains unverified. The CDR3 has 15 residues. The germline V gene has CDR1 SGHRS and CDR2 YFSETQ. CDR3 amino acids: CASSLVSGSGTEAFF.

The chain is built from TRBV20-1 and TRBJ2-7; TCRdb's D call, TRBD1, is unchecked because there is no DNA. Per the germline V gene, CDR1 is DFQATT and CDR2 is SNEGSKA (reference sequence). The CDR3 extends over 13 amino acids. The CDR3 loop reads CSARDLTGHEQYF.

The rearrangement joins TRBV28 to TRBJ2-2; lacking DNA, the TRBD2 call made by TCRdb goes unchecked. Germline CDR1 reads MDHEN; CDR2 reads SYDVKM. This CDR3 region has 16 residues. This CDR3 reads CASRRGGSVYTGELFF.

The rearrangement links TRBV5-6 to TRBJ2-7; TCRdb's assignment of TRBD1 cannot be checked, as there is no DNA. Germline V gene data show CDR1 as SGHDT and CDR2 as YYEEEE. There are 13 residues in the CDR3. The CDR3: CASSLLTGGEQYF.

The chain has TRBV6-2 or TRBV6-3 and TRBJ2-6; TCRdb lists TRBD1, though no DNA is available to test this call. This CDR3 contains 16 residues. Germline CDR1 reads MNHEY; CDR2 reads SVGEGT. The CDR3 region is CASRGERISGANVLTF.

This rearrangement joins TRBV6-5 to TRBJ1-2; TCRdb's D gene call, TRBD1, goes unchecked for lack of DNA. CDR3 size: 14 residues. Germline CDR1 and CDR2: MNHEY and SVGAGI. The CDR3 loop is CASSPGRGANGYTF.

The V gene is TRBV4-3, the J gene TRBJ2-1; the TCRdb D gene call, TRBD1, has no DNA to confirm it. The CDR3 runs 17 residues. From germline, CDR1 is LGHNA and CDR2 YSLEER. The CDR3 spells CASSQDYRTGTYNEQFF.

The CDR3 here is CASSSRLAGQETQYF. This chain joins TRBV7-6 and TRBJ2-5; TCRdb selects TRBD2, and the lack of DNA leaves this call unchecked. The CDR3 is 15 residues long. Germline values: CDR1 SGHVS, CDR2 FNYEAQ. The full variable domain, with the rest looked up from reference TRBV7-6 and TRBJ2-5, is GAGVSQSPRYKVTKRGQDVALRCDPISGHVSLYWYRQALGQGPEFLTYFNYEAQQDKSGLPNDRFSAERPEGSISTLTIQRTEQRDSAMYRCASSSRLAGQETQYFGPGTRLLVL.

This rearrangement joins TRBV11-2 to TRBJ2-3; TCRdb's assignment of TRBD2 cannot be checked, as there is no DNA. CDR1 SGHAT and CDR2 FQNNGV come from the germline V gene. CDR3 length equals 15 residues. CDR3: CASSLVSSGTDTQYF.

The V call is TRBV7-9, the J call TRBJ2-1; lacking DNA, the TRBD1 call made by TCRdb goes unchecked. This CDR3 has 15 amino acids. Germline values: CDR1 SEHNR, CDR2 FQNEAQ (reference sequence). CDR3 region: CASSRTPKPKNEQFF.

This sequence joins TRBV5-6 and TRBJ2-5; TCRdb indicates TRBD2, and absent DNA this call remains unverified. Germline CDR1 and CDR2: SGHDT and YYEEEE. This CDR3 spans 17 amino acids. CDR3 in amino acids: CASSLRWENSILETQYF.

CDR3 sequence reads: CASSLYQGIRFVGNSPLHF. The chain is built from TRBV5-4 and TRBJ1-6; TCRdb selects TRBD1, and the lack of DNA leaves this call unchecked. Germline values: CDR1 SGHNT, CDR2 YYREEE (reference sequence). The CDR3 has 19 residues.

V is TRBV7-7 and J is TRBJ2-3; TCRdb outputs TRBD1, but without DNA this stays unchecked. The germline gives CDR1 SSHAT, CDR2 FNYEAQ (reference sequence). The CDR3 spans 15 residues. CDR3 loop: CASSSGLVAPDTQYF.

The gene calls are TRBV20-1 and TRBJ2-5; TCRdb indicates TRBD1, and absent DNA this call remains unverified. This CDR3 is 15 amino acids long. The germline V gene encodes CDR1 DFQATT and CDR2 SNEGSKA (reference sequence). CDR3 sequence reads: CSARRSDRGQETQYF.

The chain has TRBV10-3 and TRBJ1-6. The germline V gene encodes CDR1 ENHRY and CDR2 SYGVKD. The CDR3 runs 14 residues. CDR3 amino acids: CAISDSNGNSPLHF.

CDR3 amino acids: CSAIKIGGPGAKNIQYF. The V and J genes are TRBV20-1 and TRBJ2-4; the TCRdb D gene call, TRBD2, has no DNA to confirm it. The CDR3 has 17 residues. CDR1 is DFQATT, CDR2 SNEGSKA, per germline (reference sequence).

CDR3 in amino acids: CASSQDLGGFSYNEQFF. The chain recombines TRBV14 with TRBJ2-1. Germline CDR1 and CDR2: SGHDN and FVKESK. The CDR3 spans 17 residues.

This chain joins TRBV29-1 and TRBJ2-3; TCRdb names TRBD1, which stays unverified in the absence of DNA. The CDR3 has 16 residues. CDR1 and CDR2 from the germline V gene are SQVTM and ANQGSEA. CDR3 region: CSVEGSGHQITDTQYF.

CDR3 sequence reads: CASSPPGRGRNSPLHF. J is TRBJ1-6 and V is TRBV18; the D call of TRBD1 rests on TCRdb alone, since no DNA is present to check it. Looked up from germline, CDR1 is KGHSH and CDR2 is LQKENI. This CDR3 has 16 amino acids.